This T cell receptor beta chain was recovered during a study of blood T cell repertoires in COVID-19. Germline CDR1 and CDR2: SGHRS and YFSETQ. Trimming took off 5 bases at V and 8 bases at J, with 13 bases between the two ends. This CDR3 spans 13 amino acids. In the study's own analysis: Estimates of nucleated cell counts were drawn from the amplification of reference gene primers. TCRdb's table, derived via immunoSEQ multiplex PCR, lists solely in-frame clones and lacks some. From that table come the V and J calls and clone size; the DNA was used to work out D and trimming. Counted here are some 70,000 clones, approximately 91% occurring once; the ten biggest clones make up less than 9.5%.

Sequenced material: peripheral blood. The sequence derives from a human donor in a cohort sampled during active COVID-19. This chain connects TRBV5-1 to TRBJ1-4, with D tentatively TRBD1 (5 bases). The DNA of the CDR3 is TGCGCCAGCAGGCAAGACAGTTCGGAAAAACTGTTTTTT. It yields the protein CASRQDSSEKLFF.